This T cell receptor beta chain was identified in a study of cytomegalovirus exposure and HLA in healthy donors. The wider study: Earlier, fewer than 140 million unique TCR beta sequences were recovered from about 200 million T cells by an analysis.

Comment on this clone: Its antigen is still unknown.

The PCR was carried out with 60 Vbeta primers and 13 Jbeta primers. Per the study methods: Later reanalysis found approximately 76 million unique TCR beta chains, about 11 million of them shared. Produced via immunoSEQ multiplex PCR; TCRdb's table is partial and in-frame only. Clonal size and the V and J genes are those of that table, whereas D and trimming came from the DNA. The sample has about 190,000 clones, 75% to 85% seen once; the top ten hold roughly 0.7%. This CDR3 contains 13 residues. The germline V gene encodes CDR1 SGHRS and CDR2 YFSETQ. Trimming removed 6 bases from V and 3 bases from J, with 9 bases in between. Broader study findings: The availability of immune exposure information extended only to CMV serostatus. High sensitivity and specificity were reportedly achieved when the classifier diagnosed cytomegalovirus status.

This sequence originates from a boy aged 5-17 years in good health and CMV-seronegative. Sample: PBMCs. This sequence joins TRBV5-1 and TRBJ2-2, with TRBD1 as a possible D gene (6 bases). The CDR3 sequence is CASIQGYTGELFF. Here the CDR3 DNA reads TGCGCCAGCATCCAGGGGTACACCGGGGAGCTGTTTTTT.